One and the same sample provided the 14 T cell receptor beta chains below, sequenced in a study of T cell repertoires in cytomegalovirus infection. TCRdb re-called the reads with MiXCR, one entry per CDR3 protein. In the table there are approximately 730,000 distinct CDR3 sequences, roughly 30% of which are singletons. These TCRs are of unknown antigen specificity. Sequenced here: cultured PBMCs, sampled from culture after CMV antigen stimulation. Every receptor here comes from a human donor in good health (CMV status not recorded). Some clones in this sample may be carry-over from other donors' samples.

This clonotype has ten or more counts. This chain links TRBV7-2 with TRBJ1-1; 7 bases map to TRBD1. The trim removed 1 base at V and 7 bases at J, leaving 6 bases unmatched. The germline CDR1 and CDR2 sequences are SGHTA and FQGNSA. The CDR3 spans 14 residues. The CDR3 spells CASSLGPGQYEAFF. As DNA, the CDR3 is TGTGCCAGCAGCTTAGGACCGGGACAGTATGAAGCTTTCTTT.

This clonotype was detected a few times. The V gene is TRBV7-7, the J gene TRBJ1-6; 9 bases map to TRBD1. There are 23 residues in the CDR3. The germline gives CDR1 SSHAT, CDR2 FNYEAQ (reference sequence). Trimming removed 6 bases from V and 0 bases from J; junction bases left unmatched: 24. CDR3 sequence (DNA): TGTGCCAGCAGTCACTCCCTGACCGGGACAGGGTCAATAACGAGCTCCTATAATTCACCCCTCCACTTT. It codes for CASSHSLTGTGSITSSYNSPLHF.

Only a few counts were recorded for this clonotype. The rearrangement uses TRBV28 and TRBJ2-1; 10 bases match TRBD2. V shed 3 bases, J shed 0 bases, and the junction held 14 bases outside the gene matches. The CDR3 is 20 residues long. The germline CDR1 and CDR2 sequences are MDHEN and SYDVKM. The CDR3 DNA follows: TGTGCCAGCAGTTTGGCCGGCCTAGCGGGGGACCGGAGCTCCTACAATGAGCAGTTCTTC. Its translation is CASSLAGLAGDRSSYNEQFF. Using reference TRBV28 and TRBJ2-1 for the parts outside the CDR3, the full variable domain is DVKVTQSSRYLVKRTGEKVFLECVQDMDHENMFWYRQDPGLGLRLIYFSYDVKMKEKGDIPEGYSVSREKKERFSLILESASTNQTSMYLCASSLAGLAGDRSSYNEQFFGPGTRLTVL.

This clonotype occurred a few times. V is TRBV19 and J is TRBJ2-7; D remains ambiguous. The CDR3 runs 13 residues. Trimming removed 5 bases from V and 6 bases from J, with 14 bases in between. Germline CDR1 and CDR2: LNHDA and SQIVND (reference sequence). CDR3 DNA: TGTGCCAGTAGTCACAGTGGTCTGGGCGAGCAGTACTTC. It specifies CASSHSGLGEQYF.

Comments on this clonotype: A much larger clonotype is one base distant, so this may be a read error. The V gene is TRBV7-9, the J gene TRBJ1-6; no reliable D call. CDR1 and CDR2 from the germline V gene are SEHNR and FQNEAQ (reference sequence). This CDR3 region has 14 residues. Trimming left V 5 bases short and J 10 bases short, with 15 bases between. CDR3 loop: CASSPRRAQSPLHF. In DNA, the CDR3 is TGTGCCAGCAGCCCACGGCGGGCTCAATCACCCCTCCACTTT.

The chain employs TRBV7-2 and TRBJ2-7, with D perhaps TRBD1 (5 bases). The V and J ends lost 4 bases and 3 bases respectively, with 19 bases between them. This CDR3 is built from 16 residues. Per germline, CDR1 SGHTA and CDR2 FQGNSA. CDR3 in amino acids: CASSWYAAGQLYEQYF. In DNA form, the CDR3 reads TGTGCCAGCAGCTGGTACGCGGCAGGGCAGCTCTACGAGCAGTACTTC.

V and J are TRBV19 and TRBJ1-5; no firm D call. CDR1 LNHDA and CDR2 SQIVND come from the germline V gene (reference sequence). CDR3 size: 14 residues. With 2 bases removed from V and 4 bases from J, the gap between germline ends came to 9 bases. The DNA for the CDR3 is TGTGCCAGTAGTATAAGCACAATTAATCAGCCCCAGCATTTT. Translated: CASSISTINQPQHF.

This clonotype has a handful of counts. The chain has TRBV19 and TRBJ2-1; perhaps TRBD1 as D (5 bases). The CDR3 runs 14 residues. The germline CDR1 and CDR2 sequences are LNHDA and SQIVND (reference sequence). V lost 5 bases and J 9 bases, leaving 17 bases between the germline ends. The CDR3 nucleotides are TGTGCCAGTAGTGGAAGGCCTACAGGTAGTGAGCAGTTCTTC. Protein: CASSGRPTGSEQFF. The entire variable domain, with the rest obtained from reference TRBV19 and TRBJ2-1, is as follows: DGGITQSPKYLFRKEGQNVTLSCEQNLNHDAMYWYRQDPGQGLRLIYYSQIVNDFQKGDIAEGYSVSREKKESFPLTVTSAQKNPTAFYLCASSGRPTGSEQFFGPGTRLTVL.

This clonotype occurred a few times. The chain joins TRBV11-2 to TRBJ2-2, with D unresolved. This CDR3 contains 14 residues. The V end was cut by 0 bases, the J end by 4 bases, with 6 bases between. Germline CDR1 reads SGHAT; CDR2 reads FQNNGV. In nucleotides, the CDR3 is TGTGCCAGCAGCTTAGATCACCTCACCGGGGAGCTGTTTTTT. This gives the protein CASSLDHLTGELFF. Variable domain in full (rest from reference TRBV11-2 and TRBJ2-2): EAGVAQSPRYKIIEKRQSVAFWCNPISGHATLYWYQQILGQGPKLLIQFQNNGVVDDSQLPKDRFSAERLKGVDSTLKIQPAKLEDSAVYLCASSLDHLTGELFFGEGSRLTVL.

V usage is TRBV4-1 and J usage is TRBJ1-6, with D unresolved. The CDR3 loop spans 12 amino acids. Germline V gene sequence: CDR1 MGHRA, CDR2 YSYEKL. V lost 0 bases to trimming and J lost 11 bases, with 5 bases between them. The CDR3 region has the DNA TGCGCCAGCAGCCAAGATGGGCCACCCCTCCACTTT. Translating it yields CASSQDGPPLHF.

The chain recombines TRBV12-5 with TRBJ1-5; D is unclear. Trimming took off 0 bases at V and 12 bases at J, with 12 bases between the two ends. Looked up from germline, CDR1 is LGHNT and CDR2 is FRNRAP. The CDR3 length is 13 residues. The DNA for the CDR3 is TGTGCTAGTGGTTTGGTAGGTCCCGGTCACCAGCATTTT. It specifies CASGLVGPGHQHF.

V usage is TRBV24-1 and J usage is TRBJ2-3, with a tentative D call TRBD2 (6 bases). V lost 6 bases to trimming and J lost 4 bases, with 13 bases between them. The CDR3 is made up of 14 amino acids. Germline V lookup: CDR1 KGHDR, CDR2 SFDVKD. The CDR3 DNA sequence: TGTGCCACCAGTTGGAGTCGGGAGCCAGATACGCAGTATTTT. Translated: CATSWSREPDTQYF.

The chain employs TRBV19 and TRBJ2-7; perhaps TRBD1 as D (5 bases). Germline lookup yields CDR1 LNHDA and CDR2 SQIVND (reference sequence). V was cut by 3 bases and J by 3 bases, with 12 bases left in between. The CDR3 totals 14 residues. The chain's CDR3 is CASSIRPGIYEQYF. The CDR3 region has the DNA TGTGCCAGTAGTATTCGGCCAGGGATCTACGAGCAGTACTTC.

The J gene is TRBJ2-5, the V gene TRBV6-1, with 16 bases lining up with TRBD2. The CDR3 consists of 18 residues. Germline V gene data show CDR1 as MNHNS and CDR2 as SASEGT. The J segment lost 4 bases and the V segment lost 5 bases, leaving 10 bases of the junction unmatched. Here the CDR3 reads CASSYGTSGRAGGETQYF. The CDR3 DNA reads TGTGCCAGCAGTTACGGGACTAGCGGGAGGGCCGGTGGAGAGACCCAGTACTTC.